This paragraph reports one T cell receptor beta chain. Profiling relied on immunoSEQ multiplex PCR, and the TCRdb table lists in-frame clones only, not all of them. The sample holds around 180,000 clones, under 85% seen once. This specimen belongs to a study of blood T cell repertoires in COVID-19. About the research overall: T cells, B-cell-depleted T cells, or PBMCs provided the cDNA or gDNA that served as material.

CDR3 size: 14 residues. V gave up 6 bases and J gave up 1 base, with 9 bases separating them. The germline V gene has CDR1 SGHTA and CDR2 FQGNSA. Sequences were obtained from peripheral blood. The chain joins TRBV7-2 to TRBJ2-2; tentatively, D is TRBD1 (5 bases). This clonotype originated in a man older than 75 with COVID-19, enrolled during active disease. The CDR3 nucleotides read TGTGCCAGCAGGGGAACAGGGAACACCGGGGAGCTGTTTTTT. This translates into CASRGTGNTGELFF.